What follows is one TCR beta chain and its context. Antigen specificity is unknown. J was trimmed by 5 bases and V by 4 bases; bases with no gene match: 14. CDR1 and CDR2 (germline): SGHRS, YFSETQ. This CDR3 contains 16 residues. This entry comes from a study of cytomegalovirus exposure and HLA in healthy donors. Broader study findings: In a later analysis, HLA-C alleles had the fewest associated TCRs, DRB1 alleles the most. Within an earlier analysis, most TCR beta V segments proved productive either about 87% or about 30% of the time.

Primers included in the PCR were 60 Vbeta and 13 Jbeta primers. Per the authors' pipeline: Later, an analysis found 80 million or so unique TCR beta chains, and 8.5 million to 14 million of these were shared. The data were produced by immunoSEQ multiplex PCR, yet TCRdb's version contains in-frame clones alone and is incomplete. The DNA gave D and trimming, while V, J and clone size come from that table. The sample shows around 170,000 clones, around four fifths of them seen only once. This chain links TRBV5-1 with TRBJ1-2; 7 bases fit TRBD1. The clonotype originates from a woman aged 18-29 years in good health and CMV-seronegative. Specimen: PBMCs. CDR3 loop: CASSLDRVPFRYGYTF. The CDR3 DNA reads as TGCGCCAGCAGCCTTGACAGGGTCCCATTTCGTTATGGCTACACCTTC.